This T cell receptor (beta chain) originates from a study of T cells in Graves' hyperthyroidism and ophthalmopathy. The source material, RNA transcripts, was used to amplify TCR beta CDR3 regions. A set of HTBI primers served as the primers for a first-round RT-PCR of the TCR CDR3. One entry per CDR3 protein, called by TCRdb with MiXCR from the multiplex PCR reads. The top ten hold roughly 14% of the sample, which has 450,000 to 600,000 distinct CDR3 sequences, 14% seen once. Study observations and caveats: Before onset, by a median of 6.5 months, the model predicted ophthalmopathy. Also found in blood were most expanded thyroid clonotypes above 0.001.

CDR3 size: 14 residues. V lost 5 bases and J 4 bases, leaving 14 bases between the germline ends. Germline V gene sequence: CDR1 SGHVS, CDR2 FQNEAQ. Lactation, pregnancy, other autoimmune disease or uncontrolled infection led to exclusion of patients. This clonotype has ten or more counts. Its antigen remains unknown. The TCR sequence derives from a woman aged 35 to 49 with Graves' hyperthyroidism. V gene TRBV7-8 combines with J gene TRBJ1-2, with D tentatively TRBD1 (5 bases). The specimen was blood. CDR3 in amino acids: CASSMSTDFYGYTF. In DNA form, the CDR3 reads TGTGCCAGCAGCATGTCGACAGACTTCTATGGCTACACCTTC.